The present entry profiles one TCR beta chain with its context. Its recognized antigen is unknown. A much larger clone sits a single nucleotide away, making a read error possible. From the germline V gene, CDR1 is LGHNA and CDR2 is YNFKEQ. A distance of 16 bases separates the germline ends of V and J, which lose 2 bases and 5 bases respectively. The CDR3 starts with the cysteine, ends with the phenylalanine, and has 15 residues. CDR3 DNA only is kept here, 45 bases in frame from base 1. TCR CDR3 regions were amplified from genomic DNA by multiplex PCR using the deep immunoSEQ assay. For each cell subset, the extracted genomic DNA was distributed evenly across all wells of several immunoSEQ 96-well plates, and each plate served as one replicate. For unsorted PBMC, each replicate PCR was loaded with about 280 ng genomic DNA, equivalent to around 30,000 T cell genomes. Ten immunoSEQ deep assay plates were used to sequence unsorted PBMC genomic DNA. Purified libraries were quantified with a Qubit 3.0 fluorometer, sized on a Bioanalyzer 2100, and re-quantified with the KAPA Library Quantification kit. Each immunoSEQ 96-well plate was sequenced on its own single-read 150-cycle Illumina NextSeq 550 flow cell. As for the original processing: Because the immunoSEQ output included only junctional sequences and no quality scores, the filtering could not be the same as the filtering used for full-length reads. To assign V/J genes and CDR3, sequences were annotated using PyIR, a Python wrapper for IgBLAST v1.9, with IMGT germline references. Reads were removed for weak V/J assignments (E-value above 1e-6), missing CDR3, stop codons, out-of-frame junctions, or ambiguous translated residues. V3J clonotypes were defined by identical inferred V gene, J gene, and CDR3 amino acid sequence. To compute the percentage overlap between repertoires, the number of shared unique clonotypes was divided by the size of the smaller repertoire. Repertoire richness was assessed with RTK rarefaction, the Chao1 estimator, and Recon v2.1 estimates of unobserved clonotypes. TCRdb took this table from immuneACCESS and kept in-frame rearrangements with V and J called. Such tables lack part of the clones; where checked against another copy, unresolved V genes explain under half of the gap, and the rest is unexplained. D and trimming come from the DNA, and the V and J calls and clone size come from that table. Counted in this sample were more than 400,000 clones; 70% to 80% of them appeared once. About 12% of the sample comes from the top ten.

The sample is drawn from a study of shared clonotypes between healthy human individuals (dated by TCRdb to the early 2020s). For the wider study: Three men and a couple of women, aged 18 to 49 years, made up the cohort. To increase sequencing depth and limit assay-specific biases, different laboratories used diverse techniques to prepare libraries and sequence TCR repertoires. To estimate repertoire size and how much clonotype sharing occurs between individuals, the study deeply sequenced the blood TCR repertoires of roughly 5 healthy adults. Between about 0.8 and 9 billion PBMCs per donor were obtained by leukapheresis. Broad study findings and their caveats: Pairwise subsampling led to the expectation that sequencing depth would affect the degree of clonotype sharing among donors. Only blood was sampled, and tissue TCR repertoires likely differ from those in blood. The small number of donors limited the genetic and exposure-history diversity represented.

The donors were healthy, HIV-negative adults who had no recently reported acute infections or vaccinations. Every donor was a Caucasian adult residing in Nashville, Tennessee, USA. In the unsorted samples, some 94 million PBMCs were counted, and genomic DNA was extracted using the QIAamp DNA Blood Mini kit. After blood collection by leukapheresis, PBMCs were isolated using Ficoll-Histopaque density gradient centrifugation and then cryopreserved in the vapor phase of liquid nitrogen. Sequenced input: PBMCs. Here the chain combines TRBV4-2 and TRBJ2-7; a confident D gene designation cannot be given. The sequence was obtained from a woman aged 40 to 49 in good health. Some clones in this sample may be carry-over from other donors' samples. Here the CDR3 is given as CASSQTMGSLDEQYF. The nucleotide sequence reads TGTGCCAGCAGCCAAACTATGGGGTCGCTAGACGAGCAGTACTTC.